The 32 T cell receptor beta chains listed next were all sequenced from one sample in a study of a mutant IDH1 vaccine in newly diagnosed glioma. Some clones are missing from TCRdb's copy, which holds only in-frame ones; the method was immunoSEQ multiplex PCR. The data show 26,000 or so clones, 80% to 85% seen once. Their specific antigens are unknown. Time point of the sample: week 23, last vaccination. With topical imiquimod, each dose of the vaccine consisted of 300 ug of mutant IDH1 20-mer peptide. Sequencing used PBMCs, obtained from a glioma patient whose treatment included an IDH1 peptide vaccine. The origin of the receptors is a woman in her twenties or thirties with glioma.

The chain links TRBV7-3 to TRBJ2-3, with D unresolved. Looked up from germline, CDR1 is SGHTA and CDR2 is FQGTGA. Trimming removed 2 bases at V and 6 bases at J, with 9 bases between. This CDR3 comprises 13 residues. The CDR3 loop reads CASSLERTDTQYF. For the CDR3, the DNA is TGTGCCAGCAGCTTAGAGCGAACCGATACGCAGTATTTT.

J is TRBJ2-2 and V is TRBV10-3; no firm D call. Trimming cost V 7 bases and J 0 bases, with 9 bases left between them. Per the germline V gene, CDR1 is ENHRY and CDR2 is SYGVKD. The CDR3 runs to 14 residues. The CDR3 spells CAITGSPNTGELFF. The CDR3 nucleotides read TGTGCCATCACAGGCTCCCCGAACACCGGGGAGCTGTTTTTT.

This clone was recorded only once. This sequence joins TRBV25-1 and TRBJ1-6; D might be TRBD1 (5 bases). Looked up from germline, CDR1 is MGHDK and CDR2 is SYGVNS. The CDR3 extends over 14 amino acids. Between the trimmed V and J ends, which lost 1 base and 8 bases, there was a span of 9 bases. In DNA form, the CDR3 reads TGTGCCAGCAGTGAATCAGGGTATGATTCACCCCTCCACTTT. This gives the protein CASSESGYDSPLHF. Variable domain in full (rest from reference TRBV25-1 and TRBJ1-6): EADIYQTPRYLVIGTGKKITLECSQTMGHDKMYWYQQDPGMELHLIHYSYGVNSTEKGDLSSESTVSRIRTEHFPLTLESARPSHTSQYLCASSESGYDSPLHFGNGTRLTVT.

The J gene is TRBJ2-7, the V gene TRBV6-1, with D perhaps matching TRBD1 (5 bases). The germline gives CDR1 MNHNS, CDR2 SASEGT. CDR3 length: 15 residues. V gave up 2 bases and J gave up 3 bases, with 14 bases separating them. CDR3 in DNA: TGTGCCAGCAGTGAATTGTCAGGGCCCCGCTACGAGCAGTACTTC. Translating it yields CASSELSGPRYEQYF.

The chain couples TRBV7-9 to TRBJ2-1, with D unresolved. This CDR3 contains 15 residues. V was cut by 0 bases and J by 6 bases, with 12 bases left in between. Germline CDR1 is SEHNR and CDR2 is FQNEAQ (reference sequence). The DNA of the CDR3 is TGTGCCAGCAGCTTAGCGAATCCCGGTTCCAATGAGCAGTTCTTC. It yields the protein CASSLANPGSNEQFF.

The chain employs TRBV7-9 and TRBJ1-2; 7 bases line up with TRBD1. CDR3 size: 15 residues. Germline trimming cut 2 bases from V and 5 bases from J; bases unmatched to any gene: 8. Germline loops: CDR1 SEHNR, CDR2 FQNEAQ (reference sequence). CDR3 in DNA: TGTGCCAGCAGCTTATTTCCAGGGGGGACTTATGGCTACACCTTC. Its protein product is CASSLFPGGTYGYTF.

CDR3 region: CASSYSALTEAFF. CDR3 DNA sequence: TGTGCCAGCAGTTACTCGGCACTGACTGAAGCTTTCTTT. The V gene is TRBV6-5, the J gene TRBJ1-1; D call uncertain. This CDR3 is built from 13 residues. Germline V gives CDR1 MNHEY, CDR2 SVGAGI. Trimming cost V 0 bases and J 5 bases, with 7 bases left between them.

This sequence joins TRBV6-6 and TRBJ2-7, with D perhaps TRBD1 (6 bases). The V gene lost 5 bases and the J gene lost 5 bases, with 13 bases spanning the gap. This CDR3 has 13 residues. The germline V gene has CDR1 MNHNY and CDR2 SVGAGI (reference sequence). The CDR3 nucleotides read TGTGCCAGCAGTCCATCAGGGGCCCACGAGCAGTACTTC. Its protein is CASSPSGAHEQYF.

This clone appeared a few times. The genes are TRBV6-5 and TRBJ2-5, with 9 bases matching TRBD1. The CDR3 is 15 residues long. The germline V gene encodes CDR1 MNHEY and CDR2 SVGAGI. V dropped 5 bases and J dropped 5; count of bases not matched to a gene: 9. This CDR3 reads CASSRSGTGQETQYF. In nucleotides, the CDR3 is TGTGCCAGCAGTCGATCCGGGACAGGGCAGGAGACCCAGTACTTC.

The rearrangement joins TRBV29-1 to TRBJ1-1; 8 bases map to TRBD1. The CDR3 is 12 residues long. V gave up 7 bases and J gave up 1 base; unmatched junction bases: 2. Germline V gives CDR1 SQVTM, CDR2 ANQGSEA. This CDR3 reads CSAGTGNTEAFF. Written as DNA, the CDR3 is TGCAGCGCTGGGACAGGGAACACTGAAGCTTTCTTT.

The V gene is TRBV19, the J gene TRBJ2-7, with 9 bases identical to TRBD2. The germline V gene has CDR1 LNHDA and CDR2 SQIVND (reference sequence). The junction had 4 bases not matched to a gene; V was cut back by 3 bases and J by 4 bases. This CDR3 comprises 14 residues. The CDR3 here is CASSISSGVYEQYF. The CDR3 region has the DNA TGTGCCAGTAGTATTTCTAGCGGGGTGTACGAGCAGTACTTC.

V is TRBV7-8 and J is TRBJ2-2; the match to TRBD1 covers 7 bases. CDR1 and CDR2 (germline): SGHVS, FQNEAQ. The CDR3 loop spans 14 amino acids. Unmatched junction bases numbered 4, after V lost 5 bases and J lost 4 bases. As DNA, the CDR3 is TGTGCCAGCAGCCCGGGACAGCCCACCGGGGAGCTGTTTTTT. This encodes CASSPGQPTGELFF.

The chain combines TRBV5-1 with TRBJ1-1, with D possibly matching TRBD1 (5 bases). V was trimmed by 4 bases and J by 5 bases, leaving 18 bases between them. This CDR3 contains 15 residues. In germline, CDR1 is SGHRS, CDR2 YFSETQ. CDR3 bases: TGCGCCAGCAGCCCAGACAGCACTTATTTTACTGAAGCTTTCTTT. As protein: CASSPDSTYFTEAFF.

This clone came up once. The chain joins TRBV21-1 to TRBJ1-5. TRBV21-1 is labeled a pseudogene. CDR3 size: 14 residues. Written as DNA, the CDR3 is TGTGCCAGCAGCAAGTGGGGACCCAATCAGCCCCAGCATTTT. The encoded protein is CASSKWGPNQPQHF.

The V gene is TRBV27, the J gene TRBJ1-2, with 8 bases lining up with TRBD1. Germline-derived CDR1 and CDR2 are MNHEY and SMNVEV (reference sequence). This CDR3 region has 14 residues. V dropped 0 bases and J dropped 7; count of bases not matched to a gene: 4. Written as DNA, the CDR3 is TGTGCCAGCAGTTTATCAGGACAGGGAGGTGGCTACACCTTC. Translation gives CASSLSGQGGGYTF.

V gene TRBV6-6 combines with J gene TRBJ1-2; perhaps TRBD1 as D (5 bases). There are 12 residues in the CDR3. Germline V lookup: CDR1 MNHNY, CDR2 SVGAGI (reference sequence). V was pared by 2 bases and J by 8 bases, with 9 bases between. CDR3 DNA: TGTGCCAGCAGTTACGGGGGGAACGGCTACACCTTC. Translated, it gives CASSYGGNGYTF.

V usage is TRBV25-1 and J usage is TRBJ2-5; the D gene could be TRBD1 or TRBD2 (5 bases each). This CDR3 spans 14 amino acids. Trimming shortened V by 7 bases and J by 5 bases, and 17 bases separated the two germline ends. The germline V gene has CDR1 MGHDK and CDR2 SYGVNS. CDR3 DNA sequence: TGTGCCAGCAACTTTGGGACCCCGAGGGAGACCCAGTACTTC. Translated, it gives CASNFGTPRETQYF. The whole variable domain, filled in from reference TRBV25-1 and TRBJ2-5, reads EADIYQTPRYLVIGTGKKITLECSQTMGHDKMYWYQQDPGMELHLIHYSYGVNSTEKGDLSSESTVSRIRTEHFPLTLESARPSHTSQYLCASNFGTPRETQYFGPGTRLLVL.

V and J are TRBV7-2 and TRBJ1-2; 9 bases map to TRBD1. CDR3 length: 14 residues. Per germline, CDR1 SGHTA and CDR2 FQGNSA. Trimming took 5 bases from V and 5 from J; bases not matched to a gene: 6. CDR3 in amino acids: CASSPDRGGYGYTF. In nucleotides, the CDR3 is TGTGCCAGCAGCCCCGACAGGGGGGGTTATGGCTACACCTTC.

The chain has TRBV6-1 and TRBJ1-5; TRBD1 aligns across 9 bases. The V gene's germline CDR1 is MNHNS and CDR2 SASEGT. With 6 bases clipped from V and 3 bases from J, the junction kept 6 bases outside the gene matches. CDR3 length equals 15 residues. The CDR3 DNA is TGTGCCAGCAGGTGGACAGGGGTCAACAATCAGCCCCAGCATTTT. Translated: CASRWTGVNNQPQHF.

This chain uses TRBV9 with TRBJ2-1; TRBD1 or TRBD2 may be the D gene (6 bases each). Trimming took off 0 bases at V and 9 bases at J, with 16 bases between the two ends. The CDR3 is 15 amino acids. Germline V gene data show CDR1 as SGDLS and CDR2 as YYNGEE. The CDR3 region has the DNA TGTGCCAGCAGCGTAGGAGGGGGGATGTACGGTGAGCAGTTCTTC. It is translated as CASSVGGGMYGEQFF.

The chain carries TRBV7-2 and TRBJ2-1; 9 nucleotides agree with TRBD2. The V gene's germline CDR1 is SGHTA and CDR2 FQGNSA. The trim removed 5 bases at V and 0 bases at J, leaving 2 bases unmatched. This CDR3 spans 15 amino acids. In DNA form, the CDR3 reads TGTGCCAGCAGCAGCGGGGGGAGCTCCTACAATGAGCAGTTCTTC. This sequence encodes CASSSGGSSYNEQFF.

V and J are TRBV19 and TRBJ1-5, with D maybe TRBD1 (5 bases). CDR3 size: 14 residues. V lost 5 bases and J 2 bases, leaving 10 bases between the germline ends. CDR1 and CDR2 from the germline V gene are LNHDA and SQIVND (reference sequence). CDR3 loop: CASSGTLGNQPQHF. CDR3 bases: TGTGCCAGTAGTGGGACCCTAGGCAATCAGCCCCAGCATTTT.

The rearrangement joins TRBV5-1 to TRBJ2-3; 7 bases agree with TRBD2. The CDR3 is 17 residues long. V lost 4 bases, J lost 4 bases, and 15 bases stayed unmatched. Germline V CDR1 and CDR2: SGHRS, YFSETQ. The CDR3, as DNA: TGCGCCAGCAGCGCCATTGGCTCGGGGGGTGTAGCAGATACGCAGTATTTT. Residues: CASSAIGSGGVADTQYF. The full variable domain, completed using reference TRBV5-1 and TRBJ2-3, is KAGVTQTPRYLIKTRGQQVTLSCSPISGHRSVSWYQQTPGQGLQFLFEYFSETQRNKGNFPGRFSGRQFSNSRSEMNVSTLELGDSALYLCASSAIGSGGVADTQYFGPGTRLTVL.

This clone was observed once. The gene calls are TRBV25-1 and TRBJ1-2; 7 bases are a match to TRBD1. Germline lookup yields CDR1 MGHDK and CDR2 SYGVNS. After removal of 5 bases from V and 4 bases from J, the junction contained 4 bases not matched to a gene. The CDR3 contains 13 residues. CDR3 residues: CASSPGTAYGYTF. As DNA, the CDR3 is TGTGCCAGCAGTCCCGGGACAGCCTATGGCTACACCTTC.

The rearrangement uses TRBV5-1 and TRBJ2-7; the D call may be TRBD1 or TRBD2 (6 bases each). The CDR3 runs 16 residues. CDR1 SGHRS and CDR2 YFSETQ come from the germline V gene. With 0 bases removed from V and 4 bases from J, the gap between germline ends came to 17 bases. For the CDR3, the DNA is TGCGCCAGCAGCTTGGCCGGGTTATGGGGGGCTTACGAGCAGTACTTC. Encoded protein: CASSLAGLWGAYEQYF.

This chain joins TRBV6-4 and TRBJ2-3; 8 bases map to TRBD1. J gave up 2 bases and V 4 bases, and 5 bases lay outside the gene matches. The CDR3 loop spans 15 amino acids. The germline V gene encodes CDR1 MRHNA and CDR2 SNTAGT. The CDR3 here is CASSAGTGDTDTQYF. The CDR3 DNA reads TGTGCCAGCAGTGCCGGGACAGGCGACACAGATACGCAGTATTTT.

The chain is built from TRBV5-1 and TRBJ1-4; D remains ambiguous. V was shortened by 1 base and J by 1 base, with 8 bases between the two germline ends. Germline-derived CDR1 and CDR2 are SGHRS and YFSETQ. CDR3 length: 15 amino acids. DNA for the CDR3: TGCGCCAGCAGCTTGTTGGGGATAACTAATGAAAAACTGTTTTTT. Translating it yields CASSLLGITNEKLFF.

The rearrangement joins TRBV7-8 to TRBJ2-2; 10 bases fit TRBD2. The CDR3 loop spans 16 amino acids. The germline V gene has CDR1 SGHVS and CDR2 FQNEAQ. V lost 2 bases to trimming and J lost 7 bases; unmatched junction nucleotides: 7. As DNA, the CDR3 is TGTGCCAGCAGCTTAAGTCTAGCGGGGGTCATCGGGGAGCTGTTTTTT. Amino acids: CASSLSLAGVIGELFF.

The chain has TRBV11-2 and TRBJ2-7; 7 nucleotides match TRBD2. There are 14 residues in the CDR3. V lost 2 bases and J lost 5; bases outside the gene matches: 6. CDR1 and CDR2 (germline): SGHAT, FQNNGV. CDR3: CASSLMGGRDEQYF. The CDR3 DNA reads TGTGCCAGCAGCTTAATGGGAGGGCGGGACGAGCAGTACTTC.

The chain couples TRBV5-6 to TRBJ2-2; 9 bases agree with TRBD2. CDR1 and CDR2 (germline): SGHDT, YYEEEE. The V gene end was trimmed by 0 bases and the J gene end by 7 bases; junction bases not matched to a gene: 7. The CDR3 extends over 16 amino acids. The CDR3 DNA is TGTGCCAGCAGCTTGGGTCTAGCGGGGCGAGGCGGGGAGCTGTTTTTT. It codes for CASSLGLAGRGGELFF.

The CDR3 here is CASGSPGGNQPQHF. CDR3 nucleotides: TGCGCCAGCGGCAGCCCCGGGGGCAATCAGCCCCAGCATTTT. The chain employs TRBV4-1 and TRBJ1-5; D is unresolved. The CDR3 covers 14 residues. The ends were cut back, 8 bases at V and 2 bases at J, with 13 bases in the middle. Per the germline V gene, CDR1 is MGHRA and CDR2 is YSYEKL.

V is TRBV2 and J is TRBJ1-2, with 7 bases matching TRBD1. J lost 5 bases, V lost 9 bases, and 3 bases had no gene match. The germline V gene has CDR1 SNHLY and CDR2 FYNNEI. The CDR3 totals 11 residues. The CDR3 DNA is TGTGCCAGGGGACAGATTTATGGCTACACCTTC. Translated, it gives CARGQIYGYTF. The full variable domain, completed using reference TRBV2 and TRBJ1-2, is EPEVTQTPSHQVTQMGQEVILRCVPISNHLYFYWYRQILGQKVEFLVSFYNNEISEKSEIFDDQFSVERPDGSNFTLKIRSTKLEDSAMYFCARGQIYGYTFGSGTRLTVV.